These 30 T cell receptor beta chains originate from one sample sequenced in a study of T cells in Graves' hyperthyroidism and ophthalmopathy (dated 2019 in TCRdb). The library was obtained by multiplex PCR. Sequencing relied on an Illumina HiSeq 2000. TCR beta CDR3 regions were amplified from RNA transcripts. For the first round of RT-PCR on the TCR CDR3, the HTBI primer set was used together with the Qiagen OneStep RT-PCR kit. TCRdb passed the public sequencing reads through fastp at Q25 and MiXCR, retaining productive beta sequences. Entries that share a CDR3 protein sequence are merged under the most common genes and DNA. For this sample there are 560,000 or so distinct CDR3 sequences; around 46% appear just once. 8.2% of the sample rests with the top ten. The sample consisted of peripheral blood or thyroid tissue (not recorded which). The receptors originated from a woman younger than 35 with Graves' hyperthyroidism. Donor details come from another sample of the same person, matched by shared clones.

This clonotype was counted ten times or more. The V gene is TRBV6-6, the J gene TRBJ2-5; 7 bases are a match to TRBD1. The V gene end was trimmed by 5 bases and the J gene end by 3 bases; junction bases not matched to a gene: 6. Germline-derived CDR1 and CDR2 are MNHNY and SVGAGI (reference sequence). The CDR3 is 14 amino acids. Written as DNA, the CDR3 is TGTGCCAGCAGTGTACGACAGGGAGAAGAGACCCAGTACTTC. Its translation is CASSVRQGEETQYF.

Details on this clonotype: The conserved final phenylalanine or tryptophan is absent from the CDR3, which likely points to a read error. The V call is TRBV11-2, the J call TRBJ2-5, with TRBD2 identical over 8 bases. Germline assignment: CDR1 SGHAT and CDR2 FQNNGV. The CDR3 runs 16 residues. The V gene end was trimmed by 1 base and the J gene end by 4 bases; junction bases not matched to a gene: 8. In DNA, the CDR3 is TGTGCCAGCAGCTTAGCGGGAGGGGGGCCGGGAGAGACCCAGTACCTC. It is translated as CASSLAGGGPGETQYL.

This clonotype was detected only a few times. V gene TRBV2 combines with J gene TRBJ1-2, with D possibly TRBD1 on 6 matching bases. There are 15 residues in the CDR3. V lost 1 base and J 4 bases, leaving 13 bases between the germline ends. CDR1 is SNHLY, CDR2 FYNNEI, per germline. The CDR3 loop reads CASSEEQGRVYGYTF. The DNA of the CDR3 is TGTGCCAGCAGTGAAGAACAGGGCCGGGTCTATGGCTACACCTTC.

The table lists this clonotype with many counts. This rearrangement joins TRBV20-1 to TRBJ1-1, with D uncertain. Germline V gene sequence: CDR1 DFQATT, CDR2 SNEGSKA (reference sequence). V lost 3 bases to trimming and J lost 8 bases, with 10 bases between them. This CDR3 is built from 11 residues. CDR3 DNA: TGCAGTGCTAGTTCGACTCTCGAAGCTTTCTTT. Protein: CSASSTLEAFF.

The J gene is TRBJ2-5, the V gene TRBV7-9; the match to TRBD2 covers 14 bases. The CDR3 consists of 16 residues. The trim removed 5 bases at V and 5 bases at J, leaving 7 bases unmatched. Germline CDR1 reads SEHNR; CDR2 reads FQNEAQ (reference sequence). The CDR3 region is CASSPPGLAGVETQYF. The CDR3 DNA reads TGTGCCAGCAGCCCCCCGGGACTAGCGGGAGTGGAGACCCAGTACTTC. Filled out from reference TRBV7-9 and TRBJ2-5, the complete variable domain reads DTGVSQNPRHKITKRGQNVTFRCDPISEHNRLYWYRQTLGQGPEFLTYFQNEAQLEKSRLLSDRFSAERPKGSFSTLEIQRTEQGDSAMYLCASSPPGLAGVETQYFGPGTRLLVL.

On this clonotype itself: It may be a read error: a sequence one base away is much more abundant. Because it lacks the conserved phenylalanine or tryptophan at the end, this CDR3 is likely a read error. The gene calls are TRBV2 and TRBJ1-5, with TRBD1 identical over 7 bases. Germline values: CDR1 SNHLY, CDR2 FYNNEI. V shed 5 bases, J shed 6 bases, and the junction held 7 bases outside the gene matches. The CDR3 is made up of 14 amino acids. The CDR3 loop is CASSKQGSGQPQHL. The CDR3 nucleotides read TGTGCCAGCAGTAAACAGGGGTCGGGTCAGCCCCAGCATCTT.

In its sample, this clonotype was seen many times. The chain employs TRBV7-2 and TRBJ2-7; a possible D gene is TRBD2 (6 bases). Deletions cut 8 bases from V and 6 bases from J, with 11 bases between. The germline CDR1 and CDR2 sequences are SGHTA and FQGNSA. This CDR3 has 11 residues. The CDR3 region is CASGRTIEQYF. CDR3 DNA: TGTGCCAGCGGGAGGACCATCGAGCAGTACTTC.

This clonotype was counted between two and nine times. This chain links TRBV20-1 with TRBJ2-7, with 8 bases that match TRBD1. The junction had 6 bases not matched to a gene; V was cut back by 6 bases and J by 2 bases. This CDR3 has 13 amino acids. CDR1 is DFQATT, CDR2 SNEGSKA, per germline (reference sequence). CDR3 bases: TGCAGTGCCAGGACAGGGACCACCTACGAGCAGTACTTC. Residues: CSARTGTTYEQYF.

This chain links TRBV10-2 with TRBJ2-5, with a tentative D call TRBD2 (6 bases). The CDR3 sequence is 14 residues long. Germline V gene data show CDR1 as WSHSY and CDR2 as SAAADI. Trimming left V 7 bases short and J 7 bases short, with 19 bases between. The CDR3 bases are TGCGCCAGCACTAGCGTAGCCCAGGATAGGACCCAGTACTTC. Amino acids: CASTSVAQDRTQYF.

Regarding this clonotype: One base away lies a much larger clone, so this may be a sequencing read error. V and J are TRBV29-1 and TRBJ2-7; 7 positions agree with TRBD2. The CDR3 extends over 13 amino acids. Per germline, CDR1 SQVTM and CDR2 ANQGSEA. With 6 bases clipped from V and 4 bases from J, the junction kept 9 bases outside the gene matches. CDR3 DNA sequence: TGCAGCGTCTTGGCTAGCGGAATTTACGAGCAGTACTTC. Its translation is CSVLASGIYEQYF.

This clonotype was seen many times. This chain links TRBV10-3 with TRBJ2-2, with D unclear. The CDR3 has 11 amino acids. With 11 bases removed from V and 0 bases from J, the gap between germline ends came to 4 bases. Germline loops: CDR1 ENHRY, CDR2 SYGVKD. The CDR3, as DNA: TGTGCCGGGTCGAACACCGGGGAGCTGTTTTTT. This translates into CAGSNTGELFF.

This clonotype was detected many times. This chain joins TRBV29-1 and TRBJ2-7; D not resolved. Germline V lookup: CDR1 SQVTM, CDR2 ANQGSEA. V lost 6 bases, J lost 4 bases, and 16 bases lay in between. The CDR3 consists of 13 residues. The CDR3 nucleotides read TGCAGCGTAGGCGACCCGGTCAGGTACGAGCAGTACTTC. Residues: CSVGDPVRYEQYF.

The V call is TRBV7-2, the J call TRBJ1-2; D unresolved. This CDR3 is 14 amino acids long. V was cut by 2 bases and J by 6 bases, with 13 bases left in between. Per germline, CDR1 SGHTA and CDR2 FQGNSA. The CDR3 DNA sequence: TGTGCCAGCAGCTTACGGGTGGGAGGACATGGCTACACCTTC. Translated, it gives CASSLRVGGHGYTF.

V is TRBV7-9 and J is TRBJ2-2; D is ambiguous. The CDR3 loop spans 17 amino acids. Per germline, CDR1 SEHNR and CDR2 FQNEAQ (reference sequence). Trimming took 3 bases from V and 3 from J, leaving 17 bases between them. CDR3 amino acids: CASSFIMGSDYTGELFF. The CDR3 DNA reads TGTGCCAGCAGCTTCATCATGGGGTCCGACTACACCGGGGAGCTGTTTTTT.

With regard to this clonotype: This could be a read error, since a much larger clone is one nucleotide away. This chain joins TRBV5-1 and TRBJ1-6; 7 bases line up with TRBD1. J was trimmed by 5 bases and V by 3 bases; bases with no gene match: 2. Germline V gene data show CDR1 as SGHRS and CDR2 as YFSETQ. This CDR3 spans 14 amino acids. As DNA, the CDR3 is TGCGCCAGCAGCTGGGACAGCGATAATTCACCCCTCCACTTT. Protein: CASSWDSDNSPLHF.

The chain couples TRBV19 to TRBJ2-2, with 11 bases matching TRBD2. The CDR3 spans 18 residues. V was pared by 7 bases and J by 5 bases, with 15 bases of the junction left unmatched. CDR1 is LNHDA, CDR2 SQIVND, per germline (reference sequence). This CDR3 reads CASTYGLAGGLGTGELFF. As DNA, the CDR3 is TGTGCCAGTACCTATGGTCTAGCGGGAGGATTAGGTACCGGGGAGCTGTTTTTT. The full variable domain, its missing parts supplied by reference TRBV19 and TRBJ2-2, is DGGITQSPKYLFRKEGQNVTLSCEQNLNHDAMYWYRQDPGQGLRLIYYSQIVNDFQKGDIAEGYSVSREKKESFPLTVTSAQKNPTAFYLCASTYGLAGGLGTGELFFGEGSRLTVL.

The CDR3 loop reads CASSSRGGDYGYTF. As DNA, the CDR3 is TGTGCCAGCAGCTCACGGGGGGGTGACTATGGCTACACCTTC. J is TRBJ1-2 and V is TRBV19; weak D call: TRBD1 (5 bases). Germline CDR1 is LNHDA and CDR2 is SQIVND (reference sequence). V was shortened by 9 bases and J by 3 bases, with 17 bases between the two germline ends. The length of the CDR3 is 14 residues.

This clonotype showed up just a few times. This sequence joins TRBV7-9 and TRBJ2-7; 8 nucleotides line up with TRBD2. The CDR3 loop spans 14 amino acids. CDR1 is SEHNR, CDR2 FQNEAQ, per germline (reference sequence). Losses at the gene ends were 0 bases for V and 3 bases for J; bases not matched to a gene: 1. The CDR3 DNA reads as TGTGCCAGCAGCTTAGCCCGGGGGGGCTACGAGCAGTACTTC. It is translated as CASSLARGGYEQYF.

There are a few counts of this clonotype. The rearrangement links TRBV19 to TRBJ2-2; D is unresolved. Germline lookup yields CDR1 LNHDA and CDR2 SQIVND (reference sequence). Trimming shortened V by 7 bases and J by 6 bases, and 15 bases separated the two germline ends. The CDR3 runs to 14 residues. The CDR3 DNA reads TGTGCCAGTACTCTGGGGATCCAATCCGGGGAGCTGTTTTTT. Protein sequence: CASTLGIQSGELFF.

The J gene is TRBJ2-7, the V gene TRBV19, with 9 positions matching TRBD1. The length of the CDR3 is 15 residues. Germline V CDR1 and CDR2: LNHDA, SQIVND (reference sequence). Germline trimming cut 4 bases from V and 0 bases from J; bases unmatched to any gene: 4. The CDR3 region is CASSTGTGSSYEQYF. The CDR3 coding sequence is TGTGCCAGTAGTACCGGGACAGGGAGCTCCTACGAGCAGTACTTC. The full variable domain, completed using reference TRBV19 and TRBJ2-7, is DGGITQSPKYLFRKEGQNVTLSCEQNLNHDAMYWYRQDPGQGLRLIYYSQIVNDFQKGDIAEGYSVSREKKESFPLTVTSAQKNPTAFYLCASSTGTGSSYEQYFGPGTRLTVT.

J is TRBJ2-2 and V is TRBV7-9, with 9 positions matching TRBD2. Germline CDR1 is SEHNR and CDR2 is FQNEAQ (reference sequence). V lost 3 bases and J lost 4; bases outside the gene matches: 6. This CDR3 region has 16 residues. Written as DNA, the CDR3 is TGTGCCAGCAGCTTTCCGGGACTAGCAGGCACCGGGGAGCTGTTTTTT. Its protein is CASSFPGLAGTGELFF.

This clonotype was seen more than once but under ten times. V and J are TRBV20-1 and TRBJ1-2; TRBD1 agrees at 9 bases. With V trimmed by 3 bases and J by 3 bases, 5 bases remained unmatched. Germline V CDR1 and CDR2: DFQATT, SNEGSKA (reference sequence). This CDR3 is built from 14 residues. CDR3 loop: CSARWDRADYGYTF. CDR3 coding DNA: TGCAGTGCTAGGTGGGACAGGGCGGACTATGGCTACACCTTC.

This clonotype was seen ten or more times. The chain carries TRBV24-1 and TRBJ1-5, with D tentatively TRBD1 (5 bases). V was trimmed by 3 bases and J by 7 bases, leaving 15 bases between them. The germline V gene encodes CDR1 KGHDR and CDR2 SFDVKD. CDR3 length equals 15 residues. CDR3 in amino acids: CATSDAQGGGQPQHF. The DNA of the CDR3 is TGTGCCACCAGTGATGCCCAGGGCGGAGGGCAGCCCCAGCATTTT.

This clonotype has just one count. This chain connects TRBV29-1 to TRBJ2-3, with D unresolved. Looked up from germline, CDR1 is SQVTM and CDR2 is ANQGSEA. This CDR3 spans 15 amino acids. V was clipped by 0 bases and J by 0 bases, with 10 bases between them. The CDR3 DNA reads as TGCAGCGTTGAAGATCGGACGGCTAGCACAGATACGCAGTATTTT. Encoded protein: CSVEDRTASTDTQYF.

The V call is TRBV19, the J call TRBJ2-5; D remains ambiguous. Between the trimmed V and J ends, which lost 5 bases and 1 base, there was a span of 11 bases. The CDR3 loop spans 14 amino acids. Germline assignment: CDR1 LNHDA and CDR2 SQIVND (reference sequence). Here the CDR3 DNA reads TGTGCCAGTAGTCAGATATCGTTCCAAGAGACCCAGTACTTC. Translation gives CASSQISFQETQYF. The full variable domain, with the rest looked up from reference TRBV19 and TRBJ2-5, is DGGITQSPKYLFRKEGQNVTLSCEQNLNHDAMYWYRQDPGQGLRLIYYSQIVNDFQKGDIAEGYSVSREKKESFPLTVTSAQKNPTAFYLCASSQISFQETQYFGPGTRLLVL.

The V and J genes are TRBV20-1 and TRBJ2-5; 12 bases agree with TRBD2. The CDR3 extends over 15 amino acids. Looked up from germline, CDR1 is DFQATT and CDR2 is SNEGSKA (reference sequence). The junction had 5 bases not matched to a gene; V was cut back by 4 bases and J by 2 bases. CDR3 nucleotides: TGCAGTGCTACGACTAGCGGGAGACAGCAAGAGACCCAGTACTTC. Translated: CSATTSGRQQETQYF.

CDR3 sequence reads: CASSKGLAGSYEQYF. The CDR3 bases are TGTGCCAGCAGTAAAGGACTAGCGGGAAGCTACGAGCAGTACTTC. The gene calls are TRBV2 and TRBJ2-7; 12 bases are shared with TRBD2. The CDR3 has 15 amino acids. The germline V gene has CDR1 SNHLY and CDR2 FYNNEI. V trimming: 5 bases; J trimming: 3 bases; junction bases outside the gene matches: 5. Full variable domain (rest looked up from reference TRBV2 and TRBJ2-7): EPEVTQTPSHQVTQMGQEVILRCVPISNHLYFYWYRQILGQKVEFLVSFYNNEISEKSEIFDDQFSVERPDGSNFTLKIRSTKLEDSAMYFCASSKGLAGSYEQYFGPGTRLTVT.

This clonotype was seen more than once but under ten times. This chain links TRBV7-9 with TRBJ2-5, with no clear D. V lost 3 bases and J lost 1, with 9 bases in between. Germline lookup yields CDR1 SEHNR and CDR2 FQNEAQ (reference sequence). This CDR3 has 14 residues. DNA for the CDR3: TGTGCCAGCAGCTTGACAATCGCCCAAGAGACCCAGTACTTC. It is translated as CASSLTIAQETQYF.

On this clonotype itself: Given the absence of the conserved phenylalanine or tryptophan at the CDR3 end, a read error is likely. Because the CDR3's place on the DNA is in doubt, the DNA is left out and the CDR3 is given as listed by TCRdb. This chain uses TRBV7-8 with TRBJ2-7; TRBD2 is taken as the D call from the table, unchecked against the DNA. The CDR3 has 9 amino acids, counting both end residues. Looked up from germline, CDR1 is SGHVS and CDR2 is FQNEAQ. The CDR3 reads CASRGARTS.

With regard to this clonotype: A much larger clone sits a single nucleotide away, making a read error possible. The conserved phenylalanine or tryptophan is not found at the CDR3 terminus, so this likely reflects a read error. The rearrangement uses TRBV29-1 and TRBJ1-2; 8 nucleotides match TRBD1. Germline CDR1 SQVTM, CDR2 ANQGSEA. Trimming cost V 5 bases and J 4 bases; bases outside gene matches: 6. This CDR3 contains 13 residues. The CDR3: CSVSGGAGYGYTL. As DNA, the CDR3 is TGCAGCGTTTCAGGGGGCGCAGGCTATGGCTACACCCTC.